Following are 24 T cell receptor beta chains from one sample sequenced in a study of PD-1 blockade in classical Hodgkin lymphoma (TCRdb year 2020). The library relied on the immunoSEQ multiplex PCR assay. In its TCRdb copy, this immuneACCESS table keeps in-frame sequences only and misses some clones. Where compared with another copy, unresolved V genes explain less than half of these, and the others have no known cause. The sample contains around 60,000 clones, over 85% of them found a single time. The top ten constitute 6.5% to 9.5% of the sample. The sample's time point label is to be understood as: cycle 4 day 1 (C4D1), after 5 to 7 weeks of nivolumab. Relapse after autologous stem cell transplantation had occurred in all trial patients, and cohorts A, B and C were distinguished by prior brentuximab vedotin exposure. Sequenced here: peripheral blood mononuclear cells (PBMCs), sampled before the fourth cycle of nivolumab. The receptor set was obtained from a human donor with classical Hodgkin lymphoma.

The gene calls are TRBV21-1 and TRBJ2-6; TRBD1, as called in the table, went unchecked against the DNA. TRBV21-1 is tagged as a pseudogene. The CDR3 has 17 residues. CDR3 nucleotides: TGTGCCAGCAGCAAGACGAGCAGGGTAGCTGGGGCCAACGTCCTGACTTTC. Amino acid sequence: CASSKTSRVAGANVLTF.

For the CDR3, the DNA is TGCGCCAGCAGCTTGATCGGGAGGGTCTACAATGAGCAGTTCTTC. Its protein is CASSLIGRVYNEQFF. The chain uses TRBV5-1 and TRBJ2-1; TRBD2 aligns across 8 bases. J gave up 3 bases and V 1 base, and 3 bases lay outside the gene matches. The germline V gene has CDR1 SGHRS and CDR2 YFSETQ. The CDR3 is made up of 15 amino acids.

V gene TRBV7-9 combines with J gene TRBJ2-7; 7 bases fit TRBD1. The CDR3 sequence is 18 residues long. Trimming cost V 3 bases and J 4 bases; bases outside gene matches: 18. Germline assignment: CDR1 SEHNR and CDR2 FQNEAQ (reference sequence). CDR3 DNA: TGTGCCAGCAGCTTTTTCCCCATCCGGGACAGTCCATCTTACGAGCAGTACTTC. Its protein is CASSFFPIRDSPSYEQYF.

The rearrangement joins TRBV6-4 to TRBJ2-3; D is unclear. Germline values: CDR1 MRHNA, CDR2 SNTAGT. The CDR3 consists of 16 residues. V lost 4 bases and J lost 2, with 16 bases in between. CDR3 in amino acids: CASSVDPSLVTDTQYF. The CDR3 nucleotides are TGTGCCAGCAGTGTGGATCCCAGCTTGGTCACAGATACGCAGTATTTT.

The CDR3 DNA is TGTGCCACCAGCAGAGACCCAGCGGGAAAAGGGAATGAGCAGTTCTTC. The encoded protein is CATSRDPAGKGNEQFF. V and J are TRBV15 and TRBJ2-1, with TRBD2 matching 7 bases. This CDR3 has 16 amino acids. Trimming at V came to 0 bases and at J to 7 bases, leaving 9 bases not matched to a gene. Germline loops: CDR1 LNHNV, CDR2 YYDKDF (reference sequence).

The chain recombines TRBV27 with TRBJ1-2; 7 nucleotides agree with TRBD1. There are 13 residues in the CDR3. Losses at the gene ends were 5 bases for V and 5 bases for J; bases not matched to a gene: 5. In germline, CDR1 is MNHEY, CDR2 SMNVEV (reference sequence). CDR3 nucleotide sequence: TGTGCCAGCAGTCCACAGGGGTGGTATGGCTACACCTTC. Its translation: CASSPQGWYGYTF.

The chain links TRBV7-9 to TRBJ2-7; D is uncertain. The germline V gene has CDR1 SEHNR and CDR2 FQNEAQ (reference sequence). Trimming pared 4 bases from V and 2 bases from J, leaving 12 bases between. The CDR3 covers 14 residues. CDR3 protein: CASSSPRRTYEQYF. CDR3 sequence (DNA): TGTGCCAGCAGCTCCCCCCGGCGGACCTACGAGCAGTACTTC.

This chain connects TRBV19 to TRBJ1-2; 7 bases fit TRBD1. In germline, CDR1 is LNHDA, CDR2 SQIVND (reference sequence). The V segment lost 5 bases and the J segment 8 bases; nucleotides outside the gene matches: 11. The CDR3 is 14 residues long. CDR3 sequence (DNA): TGTGCCAGTAGTTCCTTACAGGGGCGGAGCGGCTACACCTTC. Protein: CASSSLQGRSGYTF.

V gene TRBV5-1 combines with J gene TRBJ1-3; 7 bases agree with TRBD1. The V gene's germline CDR1 is SGHRS and CDR2 YFSETQ. The CDR3 is made up of 13 amino acids. Trimming removed 2 bases from V and 7 bases from J; junction bases left unmatched: 3. The CDR3 is CASSFEQGNTIYF. CDR3 nucleotides: TGCGCCAGCAGCTTTGAACAGGGGAACACCATATATTTT.

This chain connects TRBV5-6 to TRBJ2-7; 7 bases fit TRBD1. The germline CDR1 and CDR2 sequences are SGHDT and YYEEEE. Trimming removed 4 bases from V and 2 bases from J; junction bases left unmatched: 12. The CDR3 has 16 amino acids. CDR3 residues: CASSAPKDRRPYEQYF. For the CDR3, the DNA is TGTGCCAGCAGCGCACCCAAGGACAGGAGACCCTACGAGCAGTACTTC.

This clone appeared once. The V call is TRBV19, the J call TRBJ2-5; the match to TRBD2 covers 8 bases. CDR1 LNHDA and CDR2 SQIVND come from the germline V gene (reference sequence). After removal of 9 bases from V and 5 bases from J, the junction contained 2 bases not matched to a gene. CDR3 length: 11 amino acids. CDR3 coding DNA: TGTGCCAGCGGGAGGGGTGAGACCCAGTACTTC. It is translated as CASGRGETQYF.

The gene calls are TRBV5-6 and TRBJ2-7; D is perhaps TRBD1 or TRBD2 (6 bases each). The V end was cut by 1 base, the J end by 2 bases, with 22 bases between. Germline V lookup: CDR1 SGHDT, CDR2 YYEEEE. CDR3 length: 18 amino acids. The CDR3 spells CASSLRWTHGGHPYEQYF. The CDR3 coding sequence is TGTGCCAGCAGCTTGAGGTGGACCCACGGGGGACATCCCTACGAGCAGTACTTC. The full variable domain, in which reference TRBV5-6 and TRBJ2-7 provide the parts outside the CDR3, is DAGVTQSPTHLIKTRGQQVTLRCSPKSGHDTVSWYQQALGQGPQFIFQYYEEEERQRGNFPDRFSGHQFPNYSSELNVNALLLGDSALYLCASSLRWTHGGHPYEQYFGPGTRLTVT.

The CDR3 protein is CASSPRTSGTPDTQYF. CDR3 sequence (DNA): TGTGCCAGCAGCCCCCGGACTAGCGGGACCCCAGATACGCAGTATTTT. The chain recombines TRBV7-9 with TRBJ2-3; 12 positions match TRBD2. Germline V gives CDR1 SEHNR, CDR2 FQNEAQ (reference sequence). CDR3 length: 16 amino acids. V lost 5 bases, J lost 4 bases, and 7 bases stayed unmatched.

The rearrangement links TRBV28 to TRBJ2-1; D not certain. Germline values: CDR1 MDHEN, CDR2 SYDVKM. Trimming took off 1 base at V and 6 bases at J, with 10 bases between the two ends. This CDR3 contains 14 residues. The CDR3 is CASSLYSPPNEQFF. In DNA, the CDR3 is TGTGCCAGCAGTTTATATTCTCCCCCCAATGAGCAGTTCTTC.

The J gene is TRBJ1-2, the V gene TRBV20-1, with 10 bases lining up with TRBD1. The ends lost 5 bases at V and 8 bases at J; junction bases unmatched: 2. Germline CDR1 DFQATT, CDR2 SNEGSKA (reference sequence). The CDR3 loop spans 11 amino acids. The CDR3 coding sequence is TGCAGTGCTCCGGGACAGGGGGGCTACACCTTC. Translating it yields CSAPGQGGYTF.

J is TRBJ2-3 and V is TRBV7-8; D uncertain. Germline CDR1 and CDR2: SGHVS and FQNEAQ. The CDR3 is made up of 16 amino acids. Trimming cost V 5 bases and J 2 bases, with 17 bases left between them. This CDR3 reads CASSPPDPYLTDTQYF. The DNA of the CDR3 is TGTGCCAGCAGCCCCCCAGACCCTTACCTCACAGATACGCAGTATTTT.

In DNA form, the CDR3 reads TGTGCCAGCAGTTTAATTCCCGCGGTGAGACTATCTGGGGGGAACCAAGAGACCCAGTACTTC. Translated, it gives CASSLIPAVRLSGGNQETQYF. The V gene is TRBV28, the J gene TRBJ2-5; a possible D gene is TRBD2 (6 bases). Looked up from germline, CDR1 is MDHEN and CDR2 is SYDVKM. There are 21 residues in the CDR3. Trimming shortened V by 2 bases and J by 0 bases, and 28 bases separated the two germline ends.

The table lists this clone with a count of one. The chain combines TRBV7-8 with TRBJ1-2, with unresolved D. This CDR3 is built from 13 residues. CDR1 is SGHVS, CDR2 FQNEAQ, per germline. Trimming removed 6 bases from V and 4 bases from J, with 12 bases in between. CDR3 nucleotides: TGTGCCAGCAGTCGCCGGGAAATCTATGGCTACACCTTC. Protein product: CASSRREIYGYTF.

The V gene is TRBV11-2, the J gene TRBJ2-7; 11 bases fit TRBD2. The CDR3 consists of 15 residues. From germline, CDR1 is SGHAT and CDR2 FQNNGV. V dropped 5 bases and J dropped 4; count of bases not matched to a gene: 7. The CDR3 loop reads CASSHPSGGTYEQYF. The CDR3 DNA sequence: TGTGCCAGCAGCCATCCTAGCGGGGGGACGTACGAGCAGTACTTC. Full variable domain (remainder filled in from reference TRBV11-2 and TRBJ2-7): EAGVAQSPRYKIIEKRQSVAFWCNPISGHATLYWYQQILGQGPKLLIQFQNNGVVDDSQLPKDRFSAERLKGVDSTLKIQPAKLEDSAVYLCASSHPSGGTYEQYFGPGTRLTVT.

The rearrangement links TRBV6-5 to TRBJ2-5; the match to TRBD1 covers 7 bases. The CDR3 contains 14 residues. V lost 1 base, J lost 4 bases, and 3 bases stayed unmatched. Germline CDR1 MNHEY, CDR2 SVGAGI. This CDR3 reads CASSYLGQLETQYF. CDR3 DNA: TGTGCCAGCAGTTACTTGGGACAGTTAGAGACCCAGTACTTC.

The V call is TRBV7-2, the J call TRBJ2-1; TRBD2 matches at 9 bases. CDR3 length equals 15 residues. Germline V gene data show CDR1 as SGHTA and CDR2 as FQGNSA. V dropped 5 bases and J dropped 6; count of bases not matched to a gene: 8. Here the CDR3 reads CASSPLAGGGNEQFF. DNA for the CDR3: TGTGCCAGCAGCCCACTAGCGGGCGGGGGCAATGAGCAGTTCTTC. Using reference TRBV7-2 and TRBJ2-1 for the parts outside the CDR3, the full variable domain is GAGVSQSPSNKVTEKGKDVELRCDPISGHTALYWYRQSLGQGLEFLIYFQGNSAPDKSGLPSDRFSAERTGGSVSTLTIQRTQQEDSAVYLCASSPLAGGGNEQFFGPGTRLTVL.

The J gene is TRBJ1-5, the V gene TRBV19; TRBD1 aligns across 9 bases. Germline V lookup: CDR1 LNHDA, CDR2 SQIVND (reference sequence). The CDR3 is 16 amino acids. The V segment lost 7 bases and the J segment 2 bases; nucleotides outside the gene matches: 9. The CDR3 region is CASTTGGRAGNQPQHF. CDR3 in DNA: TGTGCCAGTACTACAGGGGGCAGAGCGGGCAATCAGCCCCAGCATTTT.

The rearrangement links TRBV10-3 to TRBJ2-5; the D is unclear. The length of the CDR3 is 15 residues. V was cut by 4 bases and J by 0 bases, with 12 bases left in between. Germline V gene data show CDR1 as ENHRY and CDR2 as SYGVKD. The CDR3 reads CAISVHGRDQETQYF. CDR3 bases: TGTGCCATCAGTGTTCACGGACGAGACCAAGAGACCCAGTACTTC.

This clone was counted only a few times. V and J are TRBV7-9 and TRBJ2-5, with 12 bases that match TRBD2. V trimming: 2 bases; J trimming: 5 bases; junction bases outside the gene matches: 9. Germline assignment: CDR1 SEHNR and CDR2 FQNEAQ (reference sequence). This CDR3 is built from 17 residues. The CDR3 sequence is CASSLKASGRAGETQYF. As DNA, the CDR3 is TGTGCCAGCAGCTTAAAGGCTAGCGGGAGGGCCGGTGAGACCCAGTACTTC. Together with reference TRBV7-9 and TRBJ2-5, the CDR3 gives the full variable domain: DTGVSQNPRHKITKRGQNVTFRCDPISEHNRLYWYRQTLGQGPEFLTYFQNEAQLEKSRLLSDRFSAERPKGSFSTLEIQRTEQGDSAMYLCASSLKASGRAGETQYFGPGTRLLVL.